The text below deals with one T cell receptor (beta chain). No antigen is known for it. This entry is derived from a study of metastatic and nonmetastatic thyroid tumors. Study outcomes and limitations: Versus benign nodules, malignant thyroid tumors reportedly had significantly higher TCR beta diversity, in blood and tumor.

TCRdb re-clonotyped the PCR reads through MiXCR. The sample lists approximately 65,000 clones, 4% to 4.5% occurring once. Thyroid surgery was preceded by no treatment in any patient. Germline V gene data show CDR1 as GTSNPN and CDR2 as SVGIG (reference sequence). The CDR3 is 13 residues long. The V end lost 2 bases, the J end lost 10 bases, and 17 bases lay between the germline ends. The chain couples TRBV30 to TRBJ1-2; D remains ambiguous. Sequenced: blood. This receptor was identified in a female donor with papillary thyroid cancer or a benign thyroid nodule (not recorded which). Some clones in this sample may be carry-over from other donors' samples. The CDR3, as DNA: TGTGCCTGGAGTAGGGAAGCTCACTATTTCTACACCTTC. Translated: CAWSREAHYFYTF.